The 13 T cell receptor beta chains below were found in one sample sequenced in a study of identical twins. TCRdb processed the 5' RACE reads anew with MiXCR; each CDR3 protein has one entry. Altogether 250,000 or so distinct CDR3 sequences are present, roughly 7% being singletons, with the ten largest covering roughly 3.6%. This sample also belongs to another study, concerning yellow fever vaccine responses in identical twins.

The sequenced sample consisted of memory (CD45RO+) T cells sorted from blood. Receptors were obtained from a woman under 30 in good health.

V usage is TRBV6-1 and J usage is TRBJ1-1; D possibly corresponds to TRBD1 (5 bases). The CDR3 is 15 amino acids. Per the germline V gene, CDR1 is MNHNS and CDR2 is SASEGT. Trimming took 6 bases from V and 2 from J, leaving 16 bases between them. The CDR3 loop reads CASRTGPLGNTEAFF. DNA of the CDR3: TGTGCCAGCAGAACGGGACCCCTGGGAAACACTGAAGCTTTCTTT.

The chain has TRBV3-1 and TRBJ2-4, with D hard to call. Trimming took 4 bases from V and 2 from J, leaving 15 bases between them. The germline V gene encodes CDR1 LGHDT and CDR2 YNNKEL (reference sequence). CDR3 length: 16 amino acids. The CDR3 DNA follows: TGTGCCAGCAGCCCATTAAACCAATCCCCCAAAAACATTCAGTACTTC. It specifies CASSPLNQSPKNIQYF. Drawing the rest from reference TRBV3-1 and TRBJ2-4, the complete variable domain is DTAVSQTPKYLVTQMGNDKSIKCEQNLGHDTMYWYKQDSKKFLKIMFSYNNKELIINETVPNRFSPKSPDKAHLNLHINSLELGDSAVYFCASSPLNQSPKNIQYFGAGTRLSVL.

This clonotype has a handful of counts. This rearrangement joins TRBV11-3 to TRBJ2-1; the D is unclear. The CDR3 is 16 amino acids. From germline, CDR1 is SGHNT and CDR2 YENEEA. The V end lost 0 bases, the J end lost 7 bases, and 16 bases lay between the germline ends. CDR3 sequence reads: CASSLDPSKGLNEQFF. As DNA, the CDR3 is TGTGCCAGCAGCTTAGACCCGTCAAAAGGTTTAAATGAGCAGTTCTTC.

This clonotype showed up just a few times. CDR3 sequence: CASRVGQGEKLFF. The CDR3 coding sequence is TGTGCCAGCAGGGTCGGGCAGGGGGAAAAACTGTTTTTT. The rearrangement joins TRBV25-1 to TRBJ1-4, with D perhaps TRBD1 (6 bases). The V gene lost 6 bases and the J gene lost 8 bases, with 13 bases spanning the gap. The CDR3 length is 13 residues. Germline CDR1 is MGHDK and CDR2 is SYGVNS. The complete variable domain, with remaining parts taken from reference TRBV25-1 and TRBJ1-4, reads EADIYQTPRYLVIGTGKKITLECSQTMGHDKMYWYQQDPGMELHLIHYSYGVNSTEKGDLSSESTVSRIRTEHFPLTLESARPSHTSQYLCASRVGQGEKLFFGSGTQLSVL.

About this clonotype itself: This may come from a read error, since a much larger clone is one base off. The rearrangement uses TRBV10-1 and TRBJ2-1; the D is unclear. This CDR3 contains 14 residues. The V end was cut by 2 bases, the J end by 8 bases, with 13 bases between. The germline V gene encodes CDR1 WNHNN and CDR2 SYGVQD (reference sequence). The CDR3 sequence: CASSEKSIPYEQFF. The CDR3 DNA reads as TGCGCCAGCAGTGAGAAAAGCATTCCCTATGAGCAGTTCTTC.

This clonotype has a count of ten or more. The gene calls are TRBV5-5 and TRBJ1-1; the match to TRBD1 covers 8 bases. J lost 3 bases, V lost 3 bases, and 7 bases had no gene match. The CDR3 has 15 residues. The germline gives CDR1 SGHKS, CDR2 YYEKEE (reference sequence). The CDR3 sequence is CASSYWTGRDTEAFF. CDR3 nucleotide sequence: TGTGCCAGCAGCTATTGGACAGGGAGGGACACTGAAGCTTTCTTT.

This clonotype appeared many times. The J gene is TRBJ1-2, the V gene TRBV6-1; D gene uncertain. CDR1 and CDR2 from the germline V gene are MNHNS and SASEGT. The CDR3 has 14 residues. Trimming stripped 0 bases from V and 7 bases from J, with 12 bases between. CDR3: CASSEAAGSVGYTF. CDR3 DNA: TGTGCCAGCAGTGAAGCGGCGGGCAGCGTTGGCTACACCTTC.

This clonotype was picked up a small number of times. The rearrangement uses TRBV10-3 and TRBJ1-2; 8 bases align to TRBD1. The germline gives CDR1 ENHRY, CDR2 SYGVKD. Losses at the gene ends were 6 bases for V and 2 bases for J; bases not matched to a gene: 8. This CDR3 is 15 amino acids long. In nucleotides, the CDR3 is TGTGCCATCAGAACAGGGGGGACAGCCAACTATGGCTACACCTTC. This sequence encodes CAIRTGGTANYGYTF.

V usage is TRBV20-1 and J usage is TRBJ2-3; the D gene is possibly TRBD2 (6 bases). CDR1 and CDR2 (germline): DFQATT, SNEGSKA (reference sequence). Deletions cut 6 bases from V and 5 bases from J, with 24 bases between. The CDR3 sequence is 16 residues long. The CDR3 loop reads CSAATLAPDWGDTQYF. Written as DNA, the CDR3 is TGCAGTGCCGCCACGCTAGCGCCTGACTGGGGAGATACGCAGTATTTT.

The DNA for the CDR3 is TGTGCCAGCAGTGACGGGGAGACTAGCGGGGCTAGCGAGCAGTTCTTC. Amino acids: CASSDGETSGASEQFF. The chain is built from TRBV6-4 and TRBJ2-1, with TRBD2 matching over 11 bases. The germline V gene encodes CDR1 MRHNA and CDR2 SNTAGT. CDR3 length: 16 residues. Germline trimming cut 2 bases from V and 10 bases from J; bases unmatched to any gene: 10.

The chain recombines TRBV7-3 with TRBJ2-7; D is undetermined. Per germline, CDR1 SGHTA and CDR2 FQGTGA. The CDR3 is made up of 14 amino acids. V was trimmed by 5 bases and J by 5 bases, leaving 16 bases between them. The CDR3 is CASSTLEPTDEQYF. The CDR3 region has the DNA TGTGCCAGCAGCACACTGGAACCGACGGACGAGCAGTACTTC.

This clonotype was counted many times. The chain recombines TRBV10-3 with TRBJ2-5; TRBD2 aligns across 10 bases. With V trimmed by 10 bases and J by 1 base, 3 bases remained unmatched. Germline CDR1 and CDR2: ENHRY and SYGVKD. This CDR3 comprises 13 residues. The DNA for the CDR3 is TGTGCCACCACTAGCGGGGTCCAAGAGACCCAGTACTTC. It translates to CATTSGVQETQYF.

This clonotype was observed many times. The rearrangement joins TRBV12-3 or TRBV12-4 to TRBJ2-3; no clear D gene. This CDR3 is built from 14 residues. Trimming shortened V by 3 bases and J by 2 bases, and 9 bases separated the two germline ends. CDR3 nucleotide sequence: TGTGCCAGCAGTTTGGGCTCGTTCACAGATACGCAGTATTTT. Amino acids: CASSLGSFTDTQYF.